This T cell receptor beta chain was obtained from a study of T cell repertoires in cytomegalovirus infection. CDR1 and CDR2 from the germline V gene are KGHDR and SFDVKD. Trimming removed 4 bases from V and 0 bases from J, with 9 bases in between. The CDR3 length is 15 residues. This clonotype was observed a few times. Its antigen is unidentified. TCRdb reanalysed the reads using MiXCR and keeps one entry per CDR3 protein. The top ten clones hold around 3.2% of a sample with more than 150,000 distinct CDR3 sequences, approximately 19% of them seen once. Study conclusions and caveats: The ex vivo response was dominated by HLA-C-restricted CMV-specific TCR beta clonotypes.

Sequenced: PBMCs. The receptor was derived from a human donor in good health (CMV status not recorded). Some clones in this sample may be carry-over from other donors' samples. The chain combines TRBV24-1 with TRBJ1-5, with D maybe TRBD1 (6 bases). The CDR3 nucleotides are TGTGCCACCAGTGAGGGGGGCCATAGCAATCAGCCCCAGCATTTT. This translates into CATSEGGHSNQPQHF.